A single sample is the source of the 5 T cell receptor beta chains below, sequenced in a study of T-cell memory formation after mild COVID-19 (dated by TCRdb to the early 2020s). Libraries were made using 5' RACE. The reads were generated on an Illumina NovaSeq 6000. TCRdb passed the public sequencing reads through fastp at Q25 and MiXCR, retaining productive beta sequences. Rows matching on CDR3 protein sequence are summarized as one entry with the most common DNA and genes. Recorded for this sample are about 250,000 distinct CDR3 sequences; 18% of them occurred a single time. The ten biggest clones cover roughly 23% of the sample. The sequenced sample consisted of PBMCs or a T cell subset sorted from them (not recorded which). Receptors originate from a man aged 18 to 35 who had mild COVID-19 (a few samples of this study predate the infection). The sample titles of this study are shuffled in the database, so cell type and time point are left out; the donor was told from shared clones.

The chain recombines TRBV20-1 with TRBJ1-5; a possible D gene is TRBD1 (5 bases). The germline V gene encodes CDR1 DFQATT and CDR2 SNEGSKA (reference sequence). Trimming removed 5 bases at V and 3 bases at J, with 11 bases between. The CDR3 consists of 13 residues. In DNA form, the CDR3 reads TGCAGTGCTGGGGGAGGCGCCAATCAGCCCCAGCATTTT. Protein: CSAGGGANQPQHF.

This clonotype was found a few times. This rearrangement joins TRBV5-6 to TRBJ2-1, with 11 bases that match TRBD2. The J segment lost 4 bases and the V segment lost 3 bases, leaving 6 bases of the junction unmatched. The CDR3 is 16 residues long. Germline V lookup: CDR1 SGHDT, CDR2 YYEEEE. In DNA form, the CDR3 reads TGTGCCAGCAGCTCCCGACTAGCGGGGTATTACAATGAGCAGTTCTTC. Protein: CASSSRLAGYYNEQFF.

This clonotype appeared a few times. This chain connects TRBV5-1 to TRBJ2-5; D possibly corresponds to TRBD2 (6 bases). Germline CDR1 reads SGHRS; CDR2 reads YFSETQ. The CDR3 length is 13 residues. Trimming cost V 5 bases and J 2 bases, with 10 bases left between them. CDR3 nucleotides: TGCGCCAGCAGGGAAGCGGGTCAAGAGACCCAGTACTTC. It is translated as CASREAGQETQYF.

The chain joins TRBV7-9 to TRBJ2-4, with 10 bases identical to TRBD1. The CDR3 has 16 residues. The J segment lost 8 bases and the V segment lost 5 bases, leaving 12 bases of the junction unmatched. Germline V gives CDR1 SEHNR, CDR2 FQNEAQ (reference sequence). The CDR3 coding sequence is TGTGCCAGCAGCCCCGGACAGGGGGGAACCTTCTACATTCAGTACTTC. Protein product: CASSPGQGGTFYIQYF.

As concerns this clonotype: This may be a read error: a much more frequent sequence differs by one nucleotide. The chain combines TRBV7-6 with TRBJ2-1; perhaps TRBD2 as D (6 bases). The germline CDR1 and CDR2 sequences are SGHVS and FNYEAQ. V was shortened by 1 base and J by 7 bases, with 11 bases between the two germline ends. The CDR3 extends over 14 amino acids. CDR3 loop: CASSLGAGRNEQFF. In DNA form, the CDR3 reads TGTGCCAGCAGCTTAGGGGCAGGGAGGAATGAGCAGTTCTTC.